This TCR beta chain was found in a study of blood T cell repertoires in COVID-19. Looking at the study overall: Sources were T cells, B-cell-depleted T cells, or PBMCs; the material itself was cDNA or gDNA.

Assay: immunoSEQ multiplex PCR; the TCRdb copy retains only in-frame clones and omits some. The profile covers around 200,000 clones, with approximately 87% appearing a single time and about 6% taken by the ten largest. CDR3 length equals 13 residues. Germline V gene data show CDR1 as GTSNPN and CDR2 as SVGIG (reference sequence). Trimming removed 4 bases from V and 7 bases from J; junction bases left unmatched: 8. The receptor was derived from a man in his sixties who had recovered from COVID-19. The rearrangement uses TRBV30 and TRBJ1-2, with TRBD1 identical over 8 bases. Sequencing input: peripheral blood. The CDR3 DNA reads TGTGCCTGGACCCTAGGACAGGGTAGTGGCTACACCTTC. Amino acid sequence: CAWTLGQGSGYTF.